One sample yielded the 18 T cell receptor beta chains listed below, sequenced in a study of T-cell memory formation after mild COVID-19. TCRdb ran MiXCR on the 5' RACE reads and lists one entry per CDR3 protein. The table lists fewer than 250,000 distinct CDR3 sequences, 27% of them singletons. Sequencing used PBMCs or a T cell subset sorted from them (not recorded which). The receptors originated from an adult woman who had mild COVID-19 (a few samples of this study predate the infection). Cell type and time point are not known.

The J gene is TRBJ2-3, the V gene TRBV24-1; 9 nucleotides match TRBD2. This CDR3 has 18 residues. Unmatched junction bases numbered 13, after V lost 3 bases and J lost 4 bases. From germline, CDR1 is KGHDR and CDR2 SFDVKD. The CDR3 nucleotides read TGTGCCACCAGTGATGATTTGAGCGGCCTAGCGGGACCAGATACGCAGTATTTT. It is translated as CATSDDLSGLAGPDTQYF.

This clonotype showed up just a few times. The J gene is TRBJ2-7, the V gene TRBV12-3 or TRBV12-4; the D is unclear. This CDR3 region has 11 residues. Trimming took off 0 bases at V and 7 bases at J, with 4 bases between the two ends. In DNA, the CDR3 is TGTGCCAGCAGTTTAGCGCAGGAGCAGTACTTC. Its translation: CASSLAQEQYF.

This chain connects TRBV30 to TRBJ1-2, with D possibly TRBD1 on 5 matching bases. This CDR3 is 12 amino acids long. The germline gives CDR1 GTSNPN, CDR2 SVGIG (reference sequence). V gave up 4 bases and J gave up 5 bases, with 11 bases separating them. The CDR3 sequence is CAWNVGGYGYTF. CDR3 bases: TGTGCCTGGAACGTGGGGGGTTATGGCTACACCTTC.

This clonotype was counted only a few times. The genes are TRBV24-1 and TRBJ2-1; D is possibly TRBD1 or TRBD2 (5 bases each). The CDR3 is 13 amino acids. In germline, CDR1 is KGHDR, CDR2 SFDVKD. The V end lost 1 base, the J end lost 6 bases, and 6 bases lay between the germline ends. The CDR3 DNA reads TGTGCCACCAGTGATTTTGGGGGCAATGAGCAGTTCTTC. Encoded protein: CATSDFGGNEQFF.

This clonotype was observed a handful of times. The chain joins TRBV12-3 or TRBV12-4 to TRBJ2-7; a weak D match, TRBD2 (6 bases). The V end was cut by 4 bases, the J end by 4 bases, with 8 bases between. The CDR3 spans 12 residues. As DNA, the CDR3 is TGTGCCAGCAGTTGGGGAGGTTACGAGCAGTACTTC. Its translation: CASSWGGYEQYF.

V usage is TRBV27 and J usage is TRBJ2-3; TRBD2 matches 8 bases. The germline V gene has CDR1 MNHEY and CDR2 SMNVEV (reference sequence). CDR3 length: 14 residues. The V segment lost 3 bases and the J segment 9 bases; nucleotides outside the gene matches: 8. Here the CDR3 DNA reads TGTGCCAGCAGTTTCTCGGGAGGGCCGGGAACGCAGTATTTT. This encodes CASSFSGGPGTQYF.

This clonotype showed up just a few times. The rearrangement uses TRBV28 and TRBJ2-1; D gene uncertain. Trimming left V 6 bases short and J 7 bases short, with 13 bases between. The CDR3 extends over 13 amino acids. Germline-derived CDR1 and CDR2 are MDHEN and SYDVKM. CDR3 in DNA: TGTGCCAGCAGACGGACCCTAGAGAATGAGCAGTTCTTC. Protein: CASRRTLENEQFF.

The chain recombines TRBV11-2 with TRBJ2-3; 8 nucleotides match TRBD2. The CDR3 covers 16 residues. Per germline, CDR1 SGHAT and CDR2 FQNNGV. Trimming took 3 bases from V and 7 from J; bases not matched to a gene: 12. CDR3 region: CASSFSQFGGANTQYF. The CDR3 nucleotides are TGTGCCAGCAGCTTTTCGCAGTTCGGGGGGGCGAATACGCAGTATTTT. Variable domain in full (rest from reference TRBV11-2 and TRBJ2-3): EAGVAQSPRYKIIEKRQSVAFWCNPISGHATLYWYQQILGQGPKLLIQFQNNGVVDDSQLPKDRFSAERLKGVDSTLKIQPAKLEDSAVYLCASSFSQFGGANTQYFGPGTRLTVL.

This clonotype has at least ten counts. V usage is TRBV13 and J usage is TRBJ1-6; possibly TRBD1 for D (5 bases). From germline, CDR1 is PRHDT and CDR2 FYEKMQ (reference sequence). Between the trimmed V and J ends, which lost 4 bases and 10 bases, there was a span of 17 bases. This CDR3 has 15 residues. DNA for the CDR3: TGTGCCAGCAGCTCCCGTTCAGGGAGAGGATCACCCCTCCACTTT. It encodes CASSSRSGRGSPLHF.

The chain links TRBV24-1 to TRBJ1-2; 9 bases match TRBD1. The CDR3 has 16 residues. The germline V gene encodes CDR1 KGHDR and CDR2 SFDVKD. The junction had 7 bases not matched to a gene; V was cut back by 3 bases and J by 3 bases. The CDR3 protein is CATSDAGTGRYYGYTF. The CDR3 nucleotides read TGTGCCACCAGTGATGCCGGGACAGGGAGGTACTATGGCTACACCTTC.

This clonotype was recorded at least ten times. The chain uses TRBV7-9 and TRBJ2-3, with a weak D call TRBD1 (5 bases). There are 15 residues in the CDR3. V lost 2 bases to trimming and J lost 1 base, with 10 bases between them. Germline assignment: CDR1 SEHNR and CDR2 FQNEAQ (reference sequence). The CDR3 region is CASSLSTGRTDTQYF. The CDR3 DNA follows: TGTGCCAGCAGCTTAAGCACAGGCCGCACAGATACGCAGTATTTT.

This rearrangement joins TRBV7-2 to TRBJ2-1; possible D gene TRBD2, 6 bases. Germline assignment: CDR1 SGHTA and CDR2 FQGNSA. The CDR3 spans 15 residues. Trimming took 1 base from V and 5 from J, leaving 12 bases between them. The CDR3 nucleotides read TGTGCCAGCAGCTTAGAGGGAGGCCACCACAATGAGCAGTTCTTC. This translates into CASSLEGGHHNEQFF.

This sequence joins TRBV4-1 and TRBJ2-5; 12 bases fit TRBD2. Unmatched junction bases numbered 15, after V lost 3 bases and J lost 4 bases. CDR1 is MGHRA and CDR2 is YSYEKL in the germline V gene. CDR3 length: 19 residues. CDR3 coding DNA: TGCGCCAGCAGCCAGGTTTTTATTCTAGCGGGGGGGCTCAGAGAGACCCAGTACTTC. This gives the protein CASSQVFILAGGLRETQYF.

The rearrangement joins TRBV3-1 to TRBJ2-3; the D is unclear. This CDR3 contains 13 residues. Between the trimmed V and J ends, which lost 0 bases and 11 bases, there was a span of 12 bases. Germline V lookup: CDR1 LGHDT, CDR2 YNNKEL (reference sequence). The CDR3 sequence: CASSQESTSRQYF. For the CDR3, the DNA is TGTGCCAGCAGCCAAGAATCCACGAGCCGGCAGTATTTT.

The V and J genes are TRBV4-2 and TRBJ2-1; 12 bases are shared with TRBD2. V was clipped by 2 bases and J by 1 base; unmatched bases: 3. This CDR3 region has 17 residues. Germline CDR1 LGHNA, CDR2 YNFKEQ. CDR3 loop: CASSQWTSGESYNEQFF. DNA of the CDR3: TGTGCCAGCAGCCAATGGACTAGCGGGGAATCCTACAATGAGCAGTTCTTC.

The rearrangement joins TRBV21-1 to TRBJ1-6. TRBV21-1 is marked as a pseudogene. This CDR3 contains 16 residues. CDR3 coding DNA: TGTGCCAGCAGCAAATGGCTTAACATAAAGGATTCACCCCTCCACTTT. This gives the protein CASSKWLNIKDSPLHF.

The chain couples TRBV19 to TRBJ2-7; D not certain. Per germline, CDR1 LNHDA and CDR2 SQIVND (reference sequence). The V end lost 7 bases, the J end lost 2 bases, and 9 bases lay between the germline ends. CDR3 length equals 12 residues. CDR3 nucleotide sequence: TGTGCCAGTATCCCCCCGCCCTACGAGCAGTACTTC. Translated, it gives CASIPPPYEQYF. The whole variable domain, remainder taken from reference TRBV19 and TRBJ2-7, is DGGITQSPKYLFRKEGQNVTLSCEQNLNHDAMYWYRQDPGQGLRLIYYSQIVNDFQKGDIAEGYSVSREKKESFPLTVTSAQKNPTAFYLCASIPPPYEQYFGPGTRLTVT.

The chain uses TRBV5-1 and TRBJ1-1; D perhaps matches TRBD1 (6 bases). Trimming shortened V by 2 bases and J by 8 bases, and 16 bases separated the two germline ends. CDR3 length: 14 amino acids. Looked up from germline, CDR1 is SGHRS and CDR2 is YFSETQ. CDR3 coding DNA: TGCGCCAGCAGCTTACCCGGACAGACGTGGGAAGCTTTCTTT. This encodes CASSLPGQTWEAFF.